Listed below are T cell receptor beta chains from one sample, sequenced in a study of radiation and T cells in renal cell carcinoma. The method was immunoSEQ multiplex PCR; TCRdb's version includes in-frame clones alone and lacks a portion of them. There are 150,000 to 160,000 clones in the sample; 87% occur only once, and 13% lies in the top ten. The source was blood, collected from a patient whose treatment included radiotherapy and nephrectomy. The receptor source for this set is a woman aged 45-60 years with renal cell carcinoma. The CDR3 runs from the conserved cysteine through the conserved F or W. The D gene is left open where the match is weak. Only part of the rows carry a size: once, few, many, or a class if the clone is expanded.

CDR3	DNA	J	size	D	V
CASSRGEGDGYTF	TGTGCCAGCAGTCGCGGGGAGGGCGATGGCTACACCTTC	TRBJ1-2	-	-	TRBV6-5
CASSGSYEQYF	TGTGCCAGCAGTGGGTCCTACGAGCAGTACTTC	TRBJ2-7	-	-	TRBV6-6
CASSKSPRRASSPLHF	TGTGCCAGCAGCAAATCCCCCCGAAGGGCAAGCTCACCCCTCCACTTT	TRBJ1-6	-	-	TRBV21-1
CASSRGAHEKLFF	TGTGCCAGTAGTAGGGGGGCCCATGAAAAACTGTTTTTT	TRBJ1-4	-	-	TRBV19
CASSVSRRYGYTF	TGTGCCAGCAGCGTAAGCCGGAGGTATGGCTACACCTTC	TRBJ1-2	few	-	TRBV11-1
CASSQTTGPNYGYTF	TGCGCCAGCAGCCAGACCACAGGGCCCAACTATGGCTACACCTTC	TRBJ1-2	-	-	TRBV4-3
CASSPPNTEAFF	TGTGCCAGCAGTCCACCAAACACTGAAGCTTTCTTT	TRBJ1-1	-	-	TRBV6-1
CASSEGVNRNQPQHF	TGTGCCAGCAGTGAAGGAGTTAATCGCAATCAGCCCCAGCATTTT	TRBJ1-5	-	-	TRBV2
CASSFTDSYEQYF	TGTGCCAGCAGCTTTACGGACAGCTACGAGCAGTACTTC	TRBJ2-7	-	-	TRBV7-8
CASRGPGANYGYTF	TGTGCCTCCAGGGGTCCGGGGGCAAACTATGGCTACACCTTC	TRBJ1-2	-	-	TRBV6-1
CASRPQETATGELFF	TGTGCCAGCAGGCCACAGGAAACAGCGACCGGGGAGCTGTTTTTT	TRBJ2-2	-	-	TRBV6-1
CASSLGRENTEAFF	TGTGCCAGCAGCTTAGGCCGGGAGAACACTGAAGCTTTCTTT	TRBJ1-1	-	-	TRBV7-9
CASTEISGANVLTF	TGTGCCAGCACTGAGATTTCTGGGGCCAACGTCCTGACTTTC	TRBJ2-6	once	-	TRBV6-5
CASIRAEGGPPMTIYF	TGTGCCAGCATCCGGGCGGAGGGGGGCCCTCCGATGACCATATATTTT	TRBJ1-3	medium-sized	-	TRBV9
CAWNSGQETQYF	TGTGCCTGGAATTCGGGCCAAGAGACCCAGTACTTC	TRBJ2-5	-	-	TRBV30
CATSRAGPGANVLTF	TGTGCCACCAGCAGAGCGGGGCCTGGGGCCAACGTCCTGACTTTC	TRBJ2-6	-	-	TRBV15
CASSLDRGQGNTIYF	TGTGCCAGCAGCTTGGACAGGGGGCAAGGAAACACCATATATTTT	TRBJ1-3	-	TRBD1	TRBV5-4
CASRRQGAHEQYF	TGTGCCAGCAGGCGACAGGGGGCCCACGAGCAGTACTTC	TRBJ2-7	-	TRBD1	TRBV6-1
CASSPRTLINEKLFF	TGTGCCAGCTCACCCCGGACACTGATCAATGAAAAACTGTTTTTT	TRBJ1-4	-	-	TRBV18
CASSQELAGFTDTQYF	TGCGCCAGCAGCCAAGAACTAGCGGGGTTCACAGATACGCAGTATTTT	TRBJ2-3	-	TRBD2	TRBV4-1
CASSRDLISYEQYF	TGTGCCAGCTCCCGGGACTTGATCTCCTACGAGCAGTACTTC	TRBJ2-7	once	-	TRBV5-4
CASWTGGMDHPQYF	TGTGCCAGCTGGACAGGAGGGATGGACCATCCGCAGTATTTT	TRBJ2-3	once	-	TRBV2
CASRQRQGWMNTEAFF	TGCGCCAGCAGACAGAGACAGGGTTGGATGAACACTGAAGCTTTCTTT	TRBJ1-1	few	TRBD1	TRBV5-1
CASSTQGSNQPQHF	TGTGCCAGCAGTACACAGGGGAGCAATCAGCCCCAGCATTTT	TRBJ1-5	-	TRBD1	TRBV2
CASHSDRNYGYTF	TGTGCCAGCCACTCAGACAGAAACTATGGCTACACCTTC	TRBJ1-2	-	-	TRBV6-5
CASSRGGQRYEQYF	TGTGCCAGCAGTCGGGGTGGACAGCGCTACGAGCAGTACTTC	TRBJ2-7	once	-	TRBV19
CASSLFADKNTGELFF	TGTGCCAGCAGCTTATTTGCAGATAAGAACACCGGGGAGCTGTTTTTT	TRBJ2-2	-	-	TRBV7-2
CASSRDRANTEAFF	TGTGCCAGCAGCCGCGACAGAGCGAACACTGAAGCTTTCTTT	TRBJ1-1	-	-	TRBV5-6
CASRTGTGVNQPQHF	TGTGCCAGTAGAACCGGGACAGGGGTCAATCAGCCCCAGCATTTT	TRBJ1-5	-	TRBD1	TRBV19
CASNPGSSYYEQYF	TGTGCCAGCAACCCCGGGTCCTCATACTACGAGCAGTACTTC	TRBJ2-7	-	-	TRBV5-6
CASSFGTNSPLHF	TGTGCCAGCAGCTTTGGAACTAATTCACCCCTCCACTTT	TRBJ1-6	few	-	TRBV7-3
CASSLVPYTDTQYF	TGTGCCAGCAGTTTGGTTCCATACACAGATACGCAGTATTTT	TRBJ2-3	-	-	TRBV6-6
CASSDVQNTEAFF	TGTGCCAGCAGTGATGTTCAGAACACTGAAGCTTTCTTT	TRBJ1-1	once	-	TRBV6-1
CASSHGPGTGISGNTIYF	TGCGCCAGCAGCCATGGCCCCGGGACAGGGATCTCTGGAAACACCATATATTTT	TRBJ1-3	-	TRBD1	TRBV4-1
CASRGGAEAFF	TGTGCCAGCAGGGGAGGCGCTGAAGCTTTCTTT	TRBJ1-1	few	-	TRBV25-1
CASSRDSSEAFF	TGTGCCAGCAGTAGGGACAGCTCTGAAGCTTTCTTT	TRBJ1-1	-	TRBD1	TRBV6-6
CAWSVTGTSTDTQYF	TGTGCCTGGAGTGTAACAGGAACTAGCACAGATACGCAGTATTTT	TRBJ2-3	-	-	TRBV30
CASSLSANYGYTF	TGTGCCAGCAGCTTGTCAGCTAACTATGGCTACACCTTC	TRBJ1-2	once	-	TRBV5-5
CASRPQRGLETQYF	TGTGCCAGCAGGCCCCAGAGGGGCCTTGAGACCCAGTACTTC	TRBJ2-5	-	-	TRBV2
CASTDPNTEAFF	TGTGCCAGTACGGATCCGAACACTGAAGCTTTCTTT	TRBJ1-1	-	-	TRBV19
CASSQTSGGGNEQFF	TGTGCCAGCAGCCAGACTAGCGGGGGAGGGAATGAGCAGTTCTTC	TRBJ2-1	-	TRBD2	TRBV11-2
CASSPTQPGLTEAFF	TGTGCCAGCTCCCCGACACAGCCGGGGTTGACTGAAGCTTTCTTT	TRBJ1-1	-	-	TRBV18
CASSLSGTGNDGYTF	TGTGCCAGCAGCTTGTCAGGGACAGGGAATGATGGCTACACCTTC	TRBJ1-2	-	TRBD1	TRBV11-2
CASWVAGGINEQFF	TGTGCCAGCTGGGTAGCGGGGGGAATAAATGAGCAGTTCTTC	TRBJ2-1	-	TRBD2	TRBV6-1
CASSPYFTGSFDNTEAFF	TGTGCCAGCTCACCATATTTCACAGGTTCTTTTGATAACACTGAAGCTTTCTTT	TRBJ1-1	-	-	TRBV18
CASSRHRDRALNTEAFF	TGTGCCAGCAGCCGGCACCGGGACAGGGCTTTGAACACTGAAGCTTTCTTT	TRBJ1-1	-	TRBD1	TRBV7-2
CASTSQGASYNQPQHF	TGTGCCAGTACCTCTCAGGGGGCGAGTTACAATCAGCCCCAGCATTTT	TRBJ1-5	-	TRBD1	TRBV19
CASSKGRTNYGYTF	TGTGCCAGTAGTAAAGGCAGAACCAACTATGGCTACACCTTC	TRBJ1-2	-	-	TRBV19
CASSPNGGSYNEQFF	TGTGCCAGCAGCCCGAACGGGGGCTCCTACAATGAGCAGTTCTTC	TRBJ2-1	-	-	TRBV7-6
CASSLDRGPQPQHF	TGTGCCAGCAGCTTAGACAGGGGCCCCCAGCCCCAGCATTTT	TRBJ1-5	-	TRBD1	TRBV7-9
CASSRLLGTSGNTIYF	TGTGCCAGCAGCCGCTTACTTGGGACCTCTGGAAACACCATATATTTT	TRBJ1-3	-	-	TRBV14
CASSYAFAGVYGYTF	TGTGCCAGCAGTTACGCCTTTGCGGGAGTCTATGGCTACACCTTC	TRBJ1-2	once	-	TRBV6-5
CASSSGQGNEKLFF	TGCGCCAGCAGCTCAGGACAGGGAAATGAAAAACTGTTTTTT	TRBJ1-4	-	TRBD1	TRBV5-1
CAAGVTGGYGYTF	TGTGCCGCGGGGGTGACAGGGGGCTATGGCTACACCTTC	TRBJ1-2	few	TRBD1	TRBV28
CASSVTGSGETQYF	TGTGCCAGCAGCGTTACAGGGTCCGGGGAGACCCAGTACTTC	TRBJ2-5	-	-	TRBV7-9
CASSSTPGLDNTEAFF	TGCGCCAGCAGCTCAACTCCGGGACTGGACAACACTGAAGCTTTCTTT	TRBJ1-1	once	-	TRBV5-1
CASSQDNLRAAEAFF	TGCGCCAGCAGCCAAGATAATCTGCGGGCAGCTGAAGCTTTCTTT	TRBJ1-1	few	-	TRBV4-1
CASSRLDRGWNYGYTF	TGTGCCAGCTCACGATTGGACAGGGGATGGAACTATGGCTACACCTTC	TRBJ1-2	-	TRBD1	TRBV18
CASSRTTGTEGKGNTIYF	TGTGCCAGCAGCCGCACAACCGGGACGGAAGGAAAAGGAAACACCATATATTTT	TRBJ1-3	once	-	TRBV5-6